These 30 T cell receptor beta chains originate from one sample sequenced in a study of cytomegalovirus exposure and HLA in healthy donors. The study ran its PCR with 60 Vbeta and 13 Jbeta primers. The repertoire was sequenced with immunoSEQ multiplex PCR; TCRdb's copy has only in-frame clones and lacks some. The data show approximately 140,000 clones, around four fifths seen once. The material sequenced was PBMCs. The receptors were gathered from a male donor in good health and CMV-seropositive.

The chain combines TRBV4-3 with TRBJ2-7; 10 bases align to TRBD2. This CDR3 is 15 amino acids long. V trimming: 1 base; J trimming: 4 bases; junction bases outside the gene matches: 4. Per germline, CDR1 LGHNA and CDR2 YSLEER. CDR3 DNA sequence: TGCGCCAGCAGCCAAGTTCCTAGCGGGAGTTACGAGCAGTACTTC. This sequence encodes CASSQVPSGSYEQYF.

The V call is TRBV7-2, the J call TRBJ1-3, with 8 bases that match TRBD1. V was clipped by 3 bases and J by 0 bases; unmatched bases: 4. CDR3 size: 16 residues. Germline V lookup: CDR1 SGHTA, CDR2 FQGNSA. The chain's CDR3 is CASSFSTGGSGNTIYF. The CDR3 coding sequence is TGTGCCAGCAGCTTCTCCACAGGGGGCTCTGGAAACACCATATATTTT.

For this clone: Sequence at one end of the junction differs from germline and may be a read error. This chain uses TRBV7-7 with TRBJ2-5, with 7 bases fitting TRBD2. This CDR3 comprises 14 residues. CDR1 and CDR2 from the germline V gene are SSHAT and FNYEAQ (reference sequence). CDR3 DNA: TGTGCTAGCAGCTTAGCCCCGGGGGGAGAGACCCAGTACTTC. Protein product: CASSLAPGGETQYF. Looking up the rest from reference TRBV7-7 and TRBJ2-5 gives the full variable domain: GAGVSQSPRYKVTKRGQDVTLRCDPISSHATLYWYQQALGQGPEFLTYFNYEAQPDKSGLPSDRFSAERPEGSISTLTIQRTEQRDSAMYRCASSLAPGGETQYFGPGTRLLVL.

The J gene is TRBJ2-5, the V gene TRBV29-1; the D gene is possibly TRBD1 (6 bases). The tail of the sequence fits TRBJ2-7 better, so the J call may be wrong. Germline CDR1 and CDR2: SQVTM and ANQGSEA. The CDR3 is 15 amino acids. CDR3 amino acids: CSVEGGLEGAYEQYF. The DNA for the CDR3 is TGCAGCGTTGAAGGGGGGTTAGAGGGGGCCTACGAGCAGTACTTC.

V usage is TRBV4-2 and J usage is TRBJ2-7; TRBD2 agrees at 7 bases. There are 15 residues in the CDR3. Unmatched junction bases numbered 4, after V lost 0 bases and J lost 2 bases. Germline-derived CDR1 and CDR2 are LGHNA and YNFKEQ. The CDR3 sequence is CASSQDLGLTYEQYF. The CDR3 nucleotides are TGTGCCAGCAGCCAAGATTTGGGACTAACCTACGAGCAGTACTTC.

The chain employs TRBV11-1 and TRBJ1-2; 10 bases match TRBD1. The germline gives CDR1 SGHAT, CDR2 FQDESV (reference sequence). The trim removed 4 bases at V and 8 bases at J, leaving 10 bases unmatched. The CDR3 totals 15 residues. CDR3 sequence: CASSSPRDRGPGYTF. The CDR3 DNA sequence: TGTGCCAGCAGCTCCCCCCGGGACAGGGGACCCGGCTACACCTTC.

The rearrangement joins TRBV6-5 to TRBJ1-3; unclear D gene. In germline, CDR1 is MNHEY, CDR2 SVGAGI. V gave up 0 bases and J gave up 0 bases, with 9 bases separating them. The CDR3 covers 16 residues. CDR3: CASSYSAGNSGNTIYF. CDR3 bases: TGTGCCAGCAGTTACTCGGCAGGAAACTCTGGAAACACCATATATTTT.

The chain joins TRBV2 to TRBJ1-2; D is perhaps TRBD1 (5 bases). This CDR3 comprises 14 residues. Germline values: CDR1 SNHLY, CDR2 FYNNEI. V lost 7 bases and J lost 5, with 17 bases in between. CDR3 coding DNA: TGTGCCAGCAAAGGCAGGGCCATTGGATATGGCTACACCTTC. It encodes CASKGRAIGYGYTF.

The chain uses TRBV10-3 and TRBJ2-7; a weak D match, TRBD2 (6 bases). Germline CDR1 reads ENHRY; CDR2 reads SYGVKD. The CDR3 totals 12 residues. Trimming took off 4 bases at V and 5 bases at J, with 9 bases between the two ends. The CDR3 spells CAISGQRDEQYF. CDR3 sequence (DNA): TGTGCCATCAGTGGTCAGCGGGACGAGCAGTACTTC.

The rearrangement joins TRBV28 to TRBJ2-1; 8 bases are a match to TRBD2. With V trimmed by 10 bases and J by 0 bases, 8 bases remained unmatched. Germline CDR1 and CDR2: MDHEN and SYDVKM. The CDR3 length is 15 residues. The CDR3 DNA is TGTGCCATTCATAGCGGGACAAGCTCCTACAATGAGCAGTTCTTC. Amino acid sequence: CAIHSGTSSYNEQFF.

A few counts support this clone. This chain links TRBV6-4 with TRBJ2-3; 14 positions agree with TRBD2. This CDR3 has 15 residues. Germline CDR1 MRHNA, CDR2 SNTAGT. Trimming at V came to 2 bases and at J to 6 bases, leaving 1 base not matched to a gene. CDR3 sequence: CASSDGTSGSDTQYF. The CDR3 DNA reads as TGTGCCAGCAGTGACGGGACTAGCGGGAGTGATACGCAGTATTTT.

This sequence joins TRBV29-1 and TRBJ2-5; TRBD2 might be the D (6 bases). The V and J ends lost 5 bases and 5 bases respectively, with 24 bases between them. This CDR3 has 16 residues. Germline lookup yields CDR1 SQVTM and CDR2 ANQGSEA. CDR3 DNA: TGCAGCGTTCTCCTGTCCCTTGGGGGGTTCGGGGAGACCCAGTACTTC. Translating gives CSVLLSLGGFGETQYF.

This chain uses TRBV6-5 with TRBJ1-2; D not resolved. This CDR3 spans 13 amino acids. The V end was cut by 2 bases, the J end by 2 bases, with 6 bases between. Per germline, CDR1 MNHEY and CDR2 SVGAGI. The DNA for the CDR3 is TGTGCCAGCAGTTACAGGGAGAACTATGGCTACACCTTC. This gives the protein CASSYRENYGYTF.

This clone turned up a few times. The rearrangement links TRBV4-1 to TRBJ1-3, with D possibly TRBD1 on 6 matching bases. This CDR3 spans 15 amino acids. Trimming removed 0 bases at V and 4 bases at J, with 10 bases between. CDR1 and CDR2 (germline): MGHRA, YSYEKL. The CDR3 here is CASSQDRGYGNTIYF. CDR3 nucleotides: TGCGCCAGCAGCCAAGATAGGGGGTACGGAAACACCATATATTTT.

This clone was recorded only once. The V call is TRBV11-2, the J call TRBJ2-7; 7 nucleotides agree with TRBD2. V was pared by 1 base and J by 7 bases, with 4 bases of the junction left unmatched. From germline, CDR1 is SGHAT and CDR2 FQNNGV. The CDR3 has 13 residues. The chain's CDR3 is CASSLVPAGEQYF. CDR3 nucleotide sequence: TGTGCCAGCAGCTTAGTTCCAGCGGGGGAGCAGTACTTC.

The chain couples TRBV4-2 to TRBJ2-3; D remains ambiguous. The CDR3 extends over 14 amino acids. Germline-derived CDR1 and CDR2 are LGHNA and YNFKEQ. The V and J ends lost 1 base and 6 bases respectively, with 11 bases between them. CDR3 DNA sequence: TGTGCCAGCAGCCAAGGGTTCGAGCCCGATACGCAGTATTTT. Translating gives CASSQGFEPDTQYF.

The chain recombines TRBV19 with TRBJ2-1, with 7 bases fitting TRBD2. This CDR3 contains 15 residues. The trim removed 6 bases at V and 4 bases at J, leaving 9 bases unmatched. The germline V gene encodes CDR1 LNHDA and CDR2 SQIVND (reference sequence). CDR3 bases: TGTGCCAGTAGCAAGGTGGGGGGGGATTACAATGAGCAGTTCTTC. Protein: CASSKVGGDYNEQFF. The variable domain in full, with the rest retrieved from reference TRBV19 and TRBJ2-1, is DGGITQSPKYLFRKEGQNVTLSCEQNLNHDAMYWYRQDPGQGLRLIYYSQIVNDFQKGDIAEGYSVSREKKESFPLTVTSAQKNPTAFYLCASSKVGGDYNEQFFGPGTRLTVL.

The CDR3, as DNA: TGCGCCAGCAGCCAAGATCAGGGGGCGGCTCAGCCCCAGCATTTT. Residues: CASSQDQGAAQPQHF. The chain is built from TRBV4-1 and TRBJ1-5, with TRBD1 identical over 8 bases. CDR1 and CDR2 (germline): MGHRA, YSYEKL. The trim removed 0 bases at V and 6 bases at J, leaving 4 bases unmatched. The length of the CDR3 is 15 residues.

CDR3 in DNA: TGTGCCAGCAGCTTCGGGACTAGCGGACAAGAGACCCAGTACTTC. Its translation: CASSFGTSGQETQYF. The chain recombines TRBV5-4 with TRBJ2-5; 11 bases match TRBD2. The CDR3 sequence is 15 residues long. Per germline, CDR1 SGHNT and CDR2 YYREEE (reference sequence). With 2 bases clipped from V and 2 bases from J, the junction kept 2 bases outside the gene matches.

This rearrangement joins TRBV2 to TRBJ1-5; 8 nucleotides match TRBD1. The CDR3 runs 16 residues. The germline V gene encodes CDR1 SNHLY and CDR2 FYNNEI. The ends lost 2 bases at V and 5 bases at J; junction bases unmatched: 8. In DNA form, the CDR3 reads TGTGCCAGCAGTGAACAGGGGGCGATAAACCATCAGCCCCAGCATTTT. This translates into CASSEQGAINHQPQHF.

In this sample, this clone turned up a few times. The J gene is TRBJ1-4, the V gene TRBV19, with D possibly being TRBD1 (6 bases). The germline gives CDR1 LNHDA, CDR2 SQIVND (reference sequence). The CDR3 is 12 residues long. V gave up 7 bases and J gave up 8 bases, with 11 bases separating them. In DNA form, the CDR3 reads TGTGCCAGTACGGGGGGCAGGGAAAAACTGTTTTTT. Protein: CASTGGREKLFF. Supplemented by reference TRBV19 and TRBJ1-4, the full variable domain reads DGGITQSPKYLFRKEGQNVTLSCEQNLNHDAMYWYRQDPGQGLRLIYYSQIVNDFQKGDIAEGYSVSREKKESFPLTVTSAQKNPTAFYLCASTGGREKLFFGSGTQLSVL.

V gene TRBV19 combines with J gene TRBJ2-3; D is perhaps TRBD2 (5 bases). Looked up from germline, CDR1 is LNHDA and CDR2 is SQIVND (reference sequence). V gave up 10 bases and J gave up 0 bases, with 14 bases separating them. The CDR3 loop spans 14 amino acids. CDR3 loop: CATRGGRSTDTQYF. The CDR3, as DNA: TGTGCCACCAGAGGTGGGAGAAGCACAGATACGCAGTATTTT. The complete variable domain, with remaining parts taken from reference TRBV19 and TRBJ2-3, reads DGGITQSPKYLFRKEGQNVTLSCEQNLNHDAMYWYRQDPGQGLRLIYYSQIVNDFQKGDIAEGYSVSREKKESFPLTVTSAQKNPTAFYLCATRGGRSTDTQYFGPGTRLTVL.

The chain combines TRBV29-1 with TRBJ2-1, with 13 bases matching TRBD2. Germline V gives CDR1 SQVTM, CDR2 ANQGSEA. The CDR3 consists of 20 residues. Trimming took 0 bases from V and 4 from J; bases not matched to a gene: 15. CDR3 protein: CSVEDLGTGGTSGAYNEQFF. The CDR3 DNA reads TGCAGCGTTGAAGATCTCGGGACGGGGGGGACTAGCGGGGCATACAATGAGCAGTTCTTC.

The CDR3 DNA is TGTGCCAGTGGGTTTCGACAGGCACATTCACCCCTCCACTTT. Protein product: CASGFRQAHSPLHF. The rearrangement uses TRBV2 and TRBJ1-6; a weak D match, TRBD1 (6 bases). Germline CDR1 and CDR2: SNHLY and FYNNEI. V dropped 9 bases and J dropped 8 bases, with 17 bases sitting between them. The CDR3 extends over 14 amino acids.

The chain recombines TRBV9 with TRBJ2-2, with 13 bases fitting TRBD2. In germline, CDR1 is SGDLS, CDR2 YYNGEE. J was trimmed by 4 bases and V by 2 bases; bases with no gene match: 2. The CDR3 is 16 residues long. The CDR3 nucleotides are TGTGCCAGCAGCGTCGGGACTAGCGGGACCACCGGGGAGCTGTTTTTT. Encoded protein: CASSVGTSGTTGELFF.

Concerning this clone: One end of the junction varies from germline; a read error may be responsible. V is TRBV7-7 and J is TRBJ2-3; tentatively, D is TRBD2 (6 bases). Germline CDR1 SSHAT, CDR2 FNYEAQ (reference sequence). The length of the CDR3 is 14 residues. CDR3 nucleotide sequence: TGTGCTAGCAGCCGTGGACTATCGGGAGATACGCAGTATTTT. Translating it yields CASSRGLSGDTQYF.

This clone occurred a few times. The CDR3 bases are TGTGCCAGCAGGGCCACAGGAAACTCACCCCTCCACTTT. Translation: CASRATGNSPLHF. The V call is TRBV28, the J call TRBJ1-6, with D possibly matching TRBD1 (5 bases). Germline loops: CDR1 MDHEN, CDR2 SYDVKM. The CDR3 is made up of 13 amino acids. The germline V and J ends were trimmed by 6 bases and 10 bases, with 13 bases remaining between them.

V usage is TRBV6-6 and J usage is TRBJ1-3, with D unresolved. Germline-derived CDR1 and CDR2 are MNHNY and SVGAGI (reference sequence). V lost 7 bases, J lost 2 bases, and 12 bases lay in between. This CDR3 comprises 14 residues. DNA for the CDR3: TGTGCCAGCAAAACCCGGGAGACTGGAAACACCATATATTTT. It codes for CASKTRETGNTIYF.

V gene TRBV9 combines with J gene TRBJ2-3; 9 nucleotides agree with TRBD1. Trimming removed 7 bases from V and 1 base from J; junction bases left unmatched: 13. In germline, CDR1 is SGDLS, CDR2 YYNGEE. The CDR3 length is 17 residues. Written as DNA, the CDR3 is TGTGCCAGCTCCGAGGAGGACAGGGGCGGGGGCACAGATACGCAGTATTTT. Translating it yields CASSEEDRGGGTDTQYF.

The CDR3 region is CASSLGHGGPLDEQFF. The CDR3 coding sequence is TGTGCCAGCAGCTTGGGGCACGGGGGGCCGTTAGATGAGCAGTTCTTC. The chain has TRBV7-3 and TRBJ2-1, with a possible D match to TRBD2 (7 bases). This CDR3 is built from 16 residues. CDR1 SGHTA and CDR2 FQGTGA come from the germline V gene. Between the trimmed V and J ends, which lost 3 bases and 8 bases, there was a span of 20 bases.